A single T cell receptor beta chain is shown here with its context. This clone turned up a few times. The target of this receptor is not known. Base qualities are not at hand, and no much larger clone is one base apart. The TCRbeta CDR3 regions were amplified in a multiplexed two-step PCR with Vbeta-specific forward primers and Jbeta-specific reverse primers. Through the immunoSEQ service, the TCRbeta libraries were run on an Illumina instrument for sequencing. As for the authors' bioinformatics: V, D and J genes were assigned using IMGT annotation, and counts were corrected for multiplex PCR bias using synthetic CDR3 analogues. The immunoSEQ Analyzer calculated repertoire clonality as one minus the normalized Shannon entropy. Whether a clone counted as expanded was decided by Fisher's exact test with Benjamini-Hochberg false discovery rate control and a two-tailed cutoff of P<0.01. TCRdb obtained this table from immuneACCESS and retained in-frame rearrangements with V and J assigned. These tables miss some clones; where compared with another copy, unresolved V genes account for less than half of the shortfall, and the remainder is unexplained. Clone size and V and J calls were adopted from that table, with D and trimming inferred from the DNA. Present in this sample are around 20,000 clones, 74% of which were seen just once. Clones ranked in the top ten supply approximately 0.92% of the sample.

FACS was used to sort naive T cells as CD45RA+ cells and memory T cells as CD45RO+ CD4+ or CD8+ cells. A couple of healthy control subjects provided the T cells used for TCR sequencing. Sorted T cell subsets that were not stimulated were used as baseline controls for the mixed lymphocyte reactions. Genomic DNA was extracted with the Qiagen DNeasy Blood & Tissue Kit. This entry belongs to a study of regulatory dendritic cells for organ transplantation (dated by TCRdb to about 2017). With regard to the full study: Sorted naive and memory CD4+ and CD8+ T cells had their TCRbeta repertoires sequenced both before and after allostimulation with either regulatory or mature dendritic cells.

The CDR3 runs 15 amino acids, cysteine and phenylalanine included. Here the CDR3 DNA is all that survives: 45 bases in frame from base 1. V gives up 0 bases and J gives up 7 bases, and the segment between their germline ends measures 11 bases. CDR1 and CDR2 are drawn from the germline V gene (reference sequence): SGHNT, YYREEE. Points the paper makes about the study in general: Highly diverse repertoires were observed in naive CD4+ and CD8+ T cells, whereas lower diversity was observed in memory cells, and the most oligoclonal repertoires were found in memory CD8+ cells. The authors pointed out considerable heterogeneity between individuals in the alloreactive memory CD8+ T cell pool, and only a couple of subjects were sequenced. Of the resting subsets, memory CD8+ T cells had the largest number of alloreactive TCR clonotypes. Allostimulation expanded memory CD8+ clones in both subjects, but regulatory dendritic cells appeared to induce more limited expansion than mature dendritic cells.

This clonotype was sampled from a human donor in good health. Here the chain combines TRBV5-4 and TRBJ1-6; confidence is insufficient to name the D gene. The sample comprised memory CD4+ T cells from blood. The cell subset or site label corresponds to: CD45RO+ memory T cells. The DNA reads TGTGCCAGCAGCTTGGCCCGGACGGGGAATTCACCCCTCCACTTT. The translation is CASSLARTGNSPLHF. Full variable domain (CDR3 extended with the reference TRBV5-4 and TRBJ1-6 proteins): ETGVTQSPTHLIKTRGQQVTLRCSSQSGHNTVSWYQQALGQGPQFIFQYYREEENGRGNFPPRFSGLQFPNYSSELNVNALELDDSALYLCASSLARTGNSPLHFGNGTRLTVT.